This T cell receptor beta chain was observed in a study of T cell changes during pregnancy in multiple sclerosis (dated by TCRdb to the late 2010s). Regarding the research as a whole: Changes in the T cell repertoire over the course of pregnancy were examined in this study in women with multiple sclerosis.

Spanning cysteine to phenylalanine, the CDR3 consists of 17 amino acids. The CDR3 DNA has 51 bases and is translated from base 1. Compared with germline, V lacks 5 bases and J lacks 4 bases; bases without a gene match: 11. As encoded in the germline V gene, CDR1 is ENHRY while CDR2 is SYGVKD. As to this clone: Its antigen specificity is not known. No quality values exist for individual bases; no much larger clone is one base distant.

The method behind the library was the immunoSEQ multiplex PCR assay. TCRdb limited this immuneACCESS table to in-frame rearrangements with V and J called. A share of clones is missing; checked studies link under half to unresolved V genes, and the rest is unexplained. Here the sample has 60,000 or so clones; 90% occur a single time. Of the sample, 2% to 2.5% is held by the ten largest clones. The sequence joins TRBV10-3 to TRBJ2-2; TRBD2 lines up with 9 middle nucleotides. This TCR was sampled from a female donor in good health, enrolled as a control in a pregnancy study. The specimen was peripheral blood, collected in the second trimester of pregnancy. This receptor has the CDR3 CAISPLASGVLTGELFF. In nucleotide form, the sequence is TGTGCCATCAGTCCCTTAGCTAGCGGGGTGCTCACCGGGGAGCTGTTTTTT.